This is a list of T cell receptor beta chains from one sample in a study of metastatic and nonmetastatic thyroid tumors. With MiXCR, TCRdb called clones anew from the PCR reads. This table has about 21,000 clones, under 25% appearing once. Sequencing was performed on tumor tissue. The receptors were sampled from a male donor with papillary thyroid cancer or a benign thyroid nodule (not recorded which). Some clones in this sample may be carry-over from other donors' samples. Each CDR3 is given with its conserved first and last residue. D genes are given only for firm matches. Clone size is shown for a subset of rows, as once, few, many or a class of expanded clone.

clone size,V gene,CDR3 length,J gene,D gene,CDR3 protein,CDR3 DNA
many,TRBV19,15,TRBJ2-2,-,CASRPSGGGAGELFF,TGTGCCAGTAGACCTAGCGGAGGGGGGGCCGGGGAGCTGTTTTTT
many,TRBV20-1,13,TRBJ2-1,-,CSAKSLGYNEQFF,TGCAGTGCCAAGTCCCTAGGCTACAATGAGCAGTTCTTC
-,TRBV10-1,15,TRBJ2-2,-,CASSEGWANTWELFF,TGCGCCAGCAGTGAGGGGTGGGCGAACACCTGGGAGCTGTTTTTT
-,TRBV18,14,TRBJ1-5,TRBD1,CASSTTGWIQPQHF,TGTGCCAGCTCGACGACAGGGTGGATTCAGCCCCAGCATTTT
-,TRBV5-1,14,TRBJ2-7,-,CASSLGGVHSEQNF,TGCGCCAGCAGCTTGGGCGGGGTTCATAGTGAGCAGAACTTC
few,TRBV6-2/TRBV6-3,14,TRBJ2-7,TRBD2,CASKNSGTSYEQYF,TGTGCCAGTAAAAATAGCGGGACCTCCTACGAGCAGTACTTC
many,TRBV12-3/TRBV12-4,12,TRBJ2-7,-,CASSPTSYEQYF,TGTGCCAGCAGTCCCACATCCTACGAGCAGTACTTC
few,TRBV6-1,14,TRBJ1-6,-,CASTRTGSNSPLHF,TGTGCCAGCACCCGGACGGGGTCTAATTCACCCCTCCACTTT
-,TRBV6-2/TRBV6-3,13,TRBJ2-5,-,CGCRGGNQETQYF,TGTGGCTGCAGGGGTGGGAACCAAGAGACCCAGTACTTC
many,TRBV5-4,17,TRBJ2-2,-,CASSLGAGAQNTGELFF,TGTGCCAGCAGCTTGGGGGCAGGGGCGCAGAACACCGGGGAGCTGTTTTTT
many,TRBV12-3/TRBV12-4,15,TRBJ2-3,-,CASSLRPRGTDTQYF,TGTGCCAGCAGTTTAAGACCTCGCGGCACAGATACGCAGTATTTT
many,TRBV12-3/TRBV12-4,14,TRBJ1-2,TRBD1,CASSLGQGASGYTF,TGTGCCAGCAGTTTAGGACAGGGGGCAAGTGGCTACACCTTC
-,TRBV5-1,15,TRBJ2-3,-,CASSFLGASTDTQYF,TGCGCCAGCAGCTTTTTGGGCGCAAGCACAGATACGCAGTATTTT
many,TRBV7-3,13,TRBJ2-1,-,CASSLQTNGEQFF,TGTGCCAGCAGCTTACAGACGAACGGTGAGCAGTTCTTC
medium-sized,TRBV6-2/TRBV6-3,15,TRBJ2-1,-,CASSTIRGSSAEQFF,TGTGCCAGCAGCACCATCAGAGGAAGTAGCGCGGAGCAGTTCTTC
many,TRBV29-1,13,TRBJ1-2,-,CSVATGTLYGYTF,TGCAGCGTTGCCACAGGAACACTCTATGGCTACACCTTC
-,TRBV5-1,14,TRBJ1-1,-,CASSLVRGWTDDFF,TGCGCCAGCAGCTTGGTTCGGGGATGGACTGATGATTTCTTT
many,TRBV5-6,14,TRBJ1-2,-,CASSFASLGYGYTF,TGTGCCAGCAGCTTCGCAAGCCTAGGCTATGGCTACACCTTC
medium-sized,TRBV7-9,14,TRBJ2-7,TRBD2,CASSSWTSGNEQYF,TGTGCCAGCAGTTCCTGGACTAGCGGGAACGAGCAGTACTTC
many,TRBV6-2/TRBV6-3,14,TRBJ2-5,TRBD2,CASESLRTRETQYF,TGTGCCAGCGAAAGTCTGAGGACTAGGGAGACCCAGTACTTC